This T cell receptor (beta chain) was retrieved from a study of cytomegalovirus exposure and HLA in healthy donors (TCRdb year 2017). At the level of the whole study: According to an earlier analysis of 550 to 700 of the donors, about 179 million T cells yielded over 100 million unique TCR beta sequences and about 300 Gb of sequence data. An early release that covered about 600 HLA-typed donors contained about 300 gigabases of sequencing data and around 80 million unique TCR sequences. Of the 300 to 500 genotyped donors, roughly 76% were placed in the genetic ancestry cluster associated with self-reported Caucasian donors. The study aimed to test whether cataloging public T cell receptors could reveal signatures of past pathogen exposure. The study used immunosequencing to profile the T cell repertoires of several hundred subjects and linked those repertoires to cytomegalovirus serostatus. A separate validation cohort of over 95 different subjects was used in addition to the approximately 700-subject first cohort. High-throughput TCR immunosequencing, statistical association of individual TCRs with disease status, and machine learning were combined to predict cytomegalovirus infection status. To study patterns of TCR occurrence, a later analysis re-analyzed previously published TCR beta repertoires from just over 650 donors and added high-resolution HLA genotyping. Rather than using new phenotypic data, the later analysis identified candidate immune exposures from TCR beta sequences and from how often those sequences occurred across donors. An earlier analysis of 587 of the donors used high-throughput TCR beta sequencing to judge whether each TCR beta V gene segment behaved as functional or pseudogenic. Donor age, sex, ethnicity and CMV serostatus were collected together with the repertoire data. Genome-wide SNP genotypes for about 60% of the 666 donors were used in a later genetic analysis, which treated that subset as a discovery cohort. All discovery cohort repertoires had been generated on a single sequencing platform. Both class I and class II loci were covered by HLA typing, at four-digit resolution. Typing coverage varied by locus: about 620-630 donors for A, B, C, DRB1 and DQB1; around 560 for DQA1; about 600 for DPA1; approximately 450 for DPB1. Because of strong linkage in the cohort, a handful of DR-DQ haplotypes were treated as single units for association and clustering. Among roughly 400 genotyped donors of the cohort, an average of roughly 240,000 unique TCR beta nucleotide sequences were sequenced per donor, 15% to 20% of them non-productive. What the work shows at the level of the full study, not this receptor alone: The study listed over 150 TCR beta chains as associated with cytomegalovirus. Most TCR sequences were observed very rarely across donors, whereas some public TCRs were present in many individuals. Because counts were too low, more than 15 rarely observed V segments, including chromosome 9 orphons, were left out of the earlier analysis of over 550 of the donors. Broadly in line with IMGT annotations, most TCR beta V segments showed up in productive rearrangements about 90% or about 30% of the time in an earlier analysis of 450 to 600 of the donors. Compared with the 666-donor mean, donors in an Asian-associated ancestry cluster had fewer N-insertions in productive TCRs, according to a later genetic analysis. In a later analysis, most CMV-associated TCR beta chains were found to appear HLA-restricted, with HLA associations seemingly driven largely by CMV exposure. Immune exposure information for the cohort was limited to CMV serostatus. Because HLA typing was unavailable for some donors at each locus, only the typed subset was used in association tests. Cytomegalovirus status was reported to be diagnosed by the classifier with high specificity and sensitivity in both the original and validation cohorts. Correlated functional status among segregating V segments might reflect linkage disequilibrium, but an unknown experimental factor could not be ruled out. In vitro tests confirmed that a few of the cytomegalovirus-associated TCR beta chains recognize cytomegalovirus antigens. This cohort had only TCR beta chains sequenced, and the lack of alpha or paired-chain data limited which features could be detected. Some IMGT-functional V segments, including TRBV6-2 and TRBV6-3, could not be told apart with the 87-base-pair reads, so those segments were excluded. In a later analysis, several top co-occurrence clusters were reported to appear linked to parvovirus B19, influenza, CMV and Epstein-Barr virus. A further reported finding was that TCR beta sequences accurately predicted the HLA-A and HLA-B alleles for most subjects in the first cohort. Assigning TCR associations to individual alleles was difficult when HLA alleles, especially DR and DQ, strongly co-occurred. The presence/absence analyses assumed that sequencing depth was roughly uniform across donors, and that assumption may not be true. A later analysis found that HLA-associated TCR beta chains were more clonally expanded and had lower generation probabilities than equally common non-associated chains. At a false discovery rate of 0.05, a later analysis linked 16,951 TCR beta sequences to specific HLA alleles. A group of highly shared sequence variants was considered likely to be a technical artifact of the sequencing pipeline. In a later analysis, TCR association rates were found to vary across HLA loci, with the most associated TCRs seen for DRB1 alleles and the fewest for HLA-C alleles. It was suggested by the authors that the approach could potentially be generalized to other disease states and immunological phenotypes. A later genetic analysis associated a missense DCLRE1C variant with V-gene and J-gene trimming of TCR beta chains, and an independent cohort replicated the association.

Of note for this clone: The clone's antigen remains unknown. No base quality information exists; no much larger clone differs at one position.

The cohort consisted of 650 to 700 healthy bone marrow donors. Cohort members were all nominally healthy when sampled, although unrecorded immune exposures were likely present. The donor was CMV seropositive and belonged to the group of 270 or so seropositive cohort members. Every donor gave a peripheral blood sample, and the peripheral blood mononuclear cells from that sample were used for TCR beta sequencing. The Qiagen DNeasy Blood Extraction Kit was used to extract genomic DNA from the blood cell samples. The protocol used for the library was the immunoSEQ multiplex PCR assay. The multiplex PCR relied on a mix of 60 forward primers for TCR Vbeta segments and 13 reverse primers for TCR Jbeta segments. The CDR3 region of rearranged TCR beta genes was amplified from genomic DNA by a multiplex PCR assay. The Illumina HiSeq System was used to sequence the amplified TCR beta libraries as 87-base-pair reads. The source study handled its data this way. A later analysis counted around 72 million unique TCR beta chains across the 500 to 850 repertoires, and some 11 million of these chains were shared by at least two donors. To remove PCR and sequencing errors, raw reads were error-corrected and collapsed into unique sequences using a nearest-neighbor algorithm that merged closely related sequences. CDR3 sequences were aligned to IMGT reference sequences to assign V, D and J gene segments. For a sequence to be retained, a match of at least six nucleotides was required to both a V gene segment and a J gene segment. Rearrangements were classified as productive when the CDR3 lacked stop codons and remained in frame with V and J, and all other rearrangements were classified as non-productive. Following IMGT convention, CDR3 was defined as the stretch from the second conserved V-encoded cysteine to the conserved J-encoded phenylalanine. The earlier analysis of about 610 of the donors excluded any sequence lacking an unambiguous match to a single V gene segment. An earlier analysis of 587 of the donors classified V segments as functional when productive rearrangements were above 56.7% and as segregating when the standard deviation between donors was above 5%. A statistical classification framework was developed to diagnose cytomegalovirus status using the catalog of TCR beta chain sequences. V and J gene assignment, in a later analysis, came from comparing TCR nucleotide sequences with IMGT/GENE-DB human TR gene sequences. In a later analysis, CDR3 sequences and most-parsimonious VDJ recombination scenarios were assigned using the TCRdist pipeline. A later analysis defined each TCR beta chain by its CDR3 amino acid sequence plus V-gene family, and excluded reads lacking a unique V-gene family. In a later analysis, 450 to 600 highly shared, low-generation-probability nucleotide sequences were removed to address suspected cross-contamination and a sequencing artifact. In a later analysis, a clonal expansion index was calculated for each public chain from normalized within-repertoire ranks of inferred template counts. In a later analysis, generation probabilities were computed with a VDJ recombination model fitted to out-of-frame rearrangements, and the resulting probabilities were checked against IGoR. A later analysis scored TCR-TCR, TCR-HLA and TCR-CMV co-occurrence with hypergeometric tests, applying a repertoire-size bias correction to TCR pairs. False discovery rates were estimated in a later analysis by permuting HLA or CMV assignments 20 times. In a later analysis, co-occurring TCRs were grouped using DBSCAN, with TCRdist sequence similarity added in when clustering inside HLA-allele-positive subsets. For co-occurrence clustering, repertoires with fewer than 30,000 or more than 120,000 public chains were excluded, along with 5 or 6 repertoires with anomalous nucleotide sharing. The table comes from immuneACCESS by way of TCRdb, which keeps in-frame sequences with V and J called. Part of the clones is missing from these tables; in studies checked, under half for an unresolved V gene and the rest for unknown reasons. The DNA was the basis for D and trimming; V, J and clone size are from that table. Recorded for this sample are around 110,000 clones; approximately 81% of them occurred a single time. The biggest ten clones account for 3% of the sample.

V has 1 base trimmed and J has 1 base trimmed; junction bases matching no gene number 14. Per the germline V gene (reference sequence), PRHDT is the CDR1 and FYEKMQ is the CDR2. The CDR3 contains 20 residues, cysteine and phenylalanine counted. Only CDR3 DNA remains: 60 bases, in frame from the first base. The TCR was taken from a woman aged 18-29 years in good health and CMV-seropositive. Sequencing was carried out using PBMCs. The receptor chain draws on TRBV13 and TRBJ2-3; TRBD2 fits 10 bases in the junction. The CDR3 corresponds to CASSLVSRLAGEGGTDTQYF. The nucleotide sequence reads TGTGCCAGCAGCTTAGTATCAAGGCTAGCGGGAGAGGGGGGCACAGATACGCAGTATTTT. The full variable domain, completed from the reference TRBV13 and TRBJ2-3 proteins outside the CDR3, reads AAGVIQSPRHLIKEKRETATLKCYPIPRHDTVYWYQQGPGQDPQFLISFYEKMQSDKGSIPDRFSAQQFSDYHSELNMSSLELGDSALYFCASSLVSRLAGEGGTDTQYFGPGTRLTVL.